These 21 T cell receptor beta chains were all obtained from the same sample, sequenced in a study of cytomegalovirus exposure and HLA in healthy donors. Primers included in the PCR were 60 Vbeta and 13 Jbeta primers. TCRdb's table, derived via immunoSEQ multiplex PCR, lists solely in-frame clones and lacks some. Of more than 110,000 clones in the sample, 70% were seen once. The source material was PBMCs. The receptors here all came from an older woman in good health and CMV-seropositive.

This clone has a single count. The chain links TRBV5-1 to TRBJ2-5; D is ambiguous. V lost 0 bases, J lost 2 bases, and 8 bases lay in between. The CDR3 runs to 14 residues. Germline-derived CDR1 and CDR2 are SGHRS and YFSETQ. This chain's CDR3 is CASSLAGPQETQYF. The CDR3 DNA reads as TGCGCCAGCAGCTTGGCGGGTCCTCAAGAGACCCAGTACTTC.

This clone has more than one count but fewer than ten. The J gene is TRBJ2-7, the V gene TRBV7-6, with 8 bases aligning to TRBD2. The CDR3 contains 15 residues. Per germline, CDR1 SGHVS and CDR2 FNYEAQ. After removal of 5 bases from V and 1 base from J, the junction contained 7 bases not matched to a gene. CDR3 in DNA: TGTGCCAGCAGCCGTAGCGGGACTAATTCCTACGAGCAGTACTTC. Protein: CASSRSGTNSYEQYF. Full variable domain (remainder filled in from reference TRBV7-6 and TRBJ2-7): GAGVSQSPRYKVTKRGQDVALRCDPISGHVSLYWYRQALGQGPEFLTYFNYEAQQDKSGLPNDRFSAERPEGSISTLTIQRTEQRDSAMYRCASSRSGTNSYEQYFGPGTRLTVT.

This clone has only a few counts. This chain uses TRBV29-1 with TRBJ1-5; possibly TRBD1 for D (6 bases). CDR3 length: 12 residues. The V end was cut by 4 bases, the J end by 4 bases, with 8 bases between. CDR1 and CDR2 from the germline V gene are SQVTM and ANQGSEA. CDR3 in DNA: TGCAGCGTTGCAGGGGCTAATCAGCCCCAGCATTTT. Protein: CSVAGANQPQHF.

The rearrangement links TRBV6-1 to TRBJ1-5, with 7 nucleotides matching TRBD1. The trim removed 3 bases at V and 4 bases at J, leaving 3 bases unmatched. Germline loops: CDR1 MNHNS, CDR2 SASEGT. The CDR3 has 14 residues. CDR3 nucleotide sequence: TGTGCCAGCAGTGAGACAGGGAGAAATCAGCCCCAGCATTTT. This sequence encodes CASSETGRNQPQHF.

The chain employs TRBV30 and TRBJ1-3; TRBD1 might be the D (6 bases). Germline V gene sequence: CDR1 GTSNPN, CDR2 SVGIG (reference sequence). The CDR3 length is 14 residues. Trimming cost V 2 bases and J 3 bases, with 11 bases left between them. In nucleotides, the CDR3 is TGTGCCTGGAGTCGGGACACCTATGGAAACACCATATATTTT. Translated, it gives CAWSRDTYGNTIYF.

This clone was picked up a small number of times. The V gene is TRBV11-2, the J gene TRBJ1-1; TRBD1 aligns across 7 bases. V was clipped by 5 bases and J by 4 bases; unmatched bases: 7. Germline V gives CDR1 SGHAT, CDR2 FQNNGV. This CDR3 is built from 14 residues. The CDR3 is CASSPRQGATEAFF. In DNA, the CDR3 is TGTGCCAGCAGCCCTCGACAGGGCGCCACTGAAGCTTTCTTT.

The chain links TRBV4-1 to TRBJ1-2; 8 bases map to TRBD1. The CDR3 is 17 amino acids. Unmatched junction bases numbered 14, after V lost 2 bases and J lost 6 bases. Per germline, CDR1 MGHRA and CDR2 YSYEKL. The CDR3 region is CASSQTRGGQGFNGYTF. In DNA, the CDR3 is TGCGCCAGCAGCCAAACGAGGGGAGGACAGGGCTTCAATGGCTACACCTTC.

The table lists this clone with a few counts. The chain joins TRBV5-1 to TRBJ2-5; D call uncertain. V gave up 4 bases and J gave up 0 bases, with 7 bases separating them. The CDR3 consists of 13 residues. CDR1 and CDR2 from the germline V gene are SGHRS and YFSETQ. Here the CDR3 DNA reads TGCGCCAGCAGCCCCCGGGACCAAGAGACCCAGTACTTC. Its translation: CASSPRDQETQYF.

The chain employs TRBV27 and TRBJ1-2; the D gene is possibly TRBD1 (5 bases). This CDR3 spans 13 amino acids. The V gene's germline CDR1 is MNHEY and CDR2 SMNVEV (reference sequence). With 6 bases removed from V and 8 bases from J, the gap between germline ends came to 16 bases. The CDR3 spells CASSPTQGYGYTF. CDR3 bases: TGTGCCAGCAGCCCTACTCAGGGATACGGCTACACCTTC.

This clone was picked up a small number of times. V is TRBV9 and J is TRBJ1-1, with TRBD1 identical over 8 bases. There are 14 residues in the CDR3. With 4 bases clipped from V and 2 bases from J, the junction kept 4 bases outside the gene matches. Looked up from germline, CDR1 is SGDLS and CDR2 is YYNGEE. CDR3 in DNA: TGTGCCAGCAGCCCCAGGGGGCTTAACACTGAAGCTTTCTTT. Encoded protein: CASSPRGLNTEAFF.

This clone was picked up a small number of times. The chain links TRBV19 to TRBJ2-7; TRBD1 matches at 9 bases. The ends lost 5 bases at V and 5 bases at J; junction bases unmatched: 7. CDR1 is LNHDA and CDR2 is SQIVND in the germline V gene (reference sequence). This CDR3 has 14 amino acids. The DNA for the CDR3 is TGTGCCAGTAGTCTGAGACAGGGGGAGGACGAGCAGTACTTC. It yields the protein CASSLRQGEDEQYF.

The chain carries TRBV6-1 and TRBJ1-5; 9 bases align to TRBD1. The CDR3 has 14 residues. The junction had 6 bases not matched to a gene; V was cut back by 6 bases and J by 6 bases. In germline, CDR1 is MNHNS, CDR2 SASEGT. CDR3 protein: CASRGQGLFQPQHF. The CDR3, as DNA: TGTGCCAGCAGAGGACAGGGGCTCTTTCAGCCCCAGCATTTT.

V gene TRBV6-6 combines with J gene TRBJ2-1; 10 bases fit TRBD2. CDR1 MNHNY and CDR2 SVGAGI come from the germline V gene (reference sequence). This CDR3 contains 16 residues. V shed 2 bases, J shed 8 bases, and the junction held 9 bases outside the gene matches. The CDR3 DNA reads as TGTGCCAGCAGTTACGGGCTAGCGGGAGCCGGGGATGAGCAGTTCTTC. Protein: CASSYGLAGAGDEQFF.

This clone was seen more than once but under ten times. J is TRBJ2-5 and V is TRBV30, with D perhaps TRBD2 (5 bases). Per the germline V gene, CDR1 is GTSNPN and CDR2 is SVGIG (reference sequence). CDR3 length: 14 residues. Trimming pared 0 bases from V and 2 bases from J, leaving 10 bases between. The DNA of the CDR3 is TGTGCCTGGAGTGTACTGAGCGGACAAGAGACCCAGTACTTC. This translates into CAWSVLSGQETQYF.

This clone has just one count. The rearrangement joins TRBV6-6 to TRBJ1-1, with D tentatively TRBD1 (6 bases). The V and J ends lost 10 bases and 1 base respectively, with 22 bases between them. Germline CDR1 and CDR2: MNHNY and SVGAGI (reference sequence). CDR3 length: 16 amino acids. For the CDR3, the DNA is TGTGCCACCGCCTCGGGTTGGGGGGGCTCGAACACTGAAGCTTTCTTT. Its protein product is CATASGWGGSNTEAFF.

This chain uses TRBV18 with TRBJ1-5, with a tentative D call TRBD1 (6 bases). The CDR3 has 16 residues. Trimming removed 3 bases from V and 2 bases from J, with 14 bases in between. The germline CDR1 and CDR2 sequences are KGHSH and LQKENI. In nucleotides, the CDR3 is TGTGCCAGCTCACCCCCCGGGGGGCAGGGCAATCAGCCCCAGCATTTT. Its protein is CASSPPGGQGNQPQHF.

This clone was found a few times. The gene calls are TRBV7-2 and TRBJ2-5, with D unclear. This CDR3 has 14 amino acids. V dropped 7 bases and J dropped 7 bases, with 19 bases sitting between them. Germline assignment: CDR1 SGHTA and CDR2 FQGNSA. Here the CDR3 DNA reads TGTGCCAGCACCAAAGAGGCGCATCCGGGGACCCAGTACTTC. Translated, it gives CASTKEAHPGTQYF.

The CDR3 bases are TGTGCCAGCAGTGATTGGGGGGAGGGCCGCTACGAGCAGTACTTC. Its translation: CASSDWGEGRYEQYF. The rearrangement links TRBV6-1 to TRBJ2-7; 7 bases line up with TRBD2. V dropped 3 bases and J dropped 3; count of bases not matched to a gene: 8. The CDR3 sequence is 15 residues long. Germline V CDR1 and CDR2: MNHNS, SASEGT.

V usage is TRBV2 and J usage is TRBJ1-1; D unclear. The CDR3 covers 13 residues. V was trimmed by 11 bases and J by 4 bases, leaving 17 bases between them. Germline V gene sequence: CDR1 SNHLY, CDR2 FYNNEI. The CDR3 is CAGGSGGVTEAFF. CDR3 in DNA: TGTGCCGGCGGGAGCGGTGGGGTCACTGAAGCTTTCTTT.

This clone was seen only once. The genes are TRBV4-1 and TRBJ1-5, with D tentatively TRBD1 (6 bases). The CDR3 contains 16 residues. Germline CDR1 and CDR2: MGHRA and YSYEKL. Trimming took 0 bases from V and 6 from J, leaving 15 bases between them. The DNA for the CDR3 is TGCGCCAGCAGCCAAGAAGGCGGGGGCTCGAGTCAGCCCCAGCATTTT. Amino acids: CASSQEGGGSSQPQHF.

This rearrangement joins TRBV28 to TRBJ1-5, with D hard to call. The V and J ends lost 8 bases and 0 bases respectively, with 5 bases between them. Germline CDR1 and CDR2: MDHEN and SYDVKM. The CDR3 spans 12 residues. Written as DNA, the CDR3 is TGTGCCAGCTCGGGTAGCAATCAGCCCCAGCATTTT. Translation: CASSGSNQPQHF.